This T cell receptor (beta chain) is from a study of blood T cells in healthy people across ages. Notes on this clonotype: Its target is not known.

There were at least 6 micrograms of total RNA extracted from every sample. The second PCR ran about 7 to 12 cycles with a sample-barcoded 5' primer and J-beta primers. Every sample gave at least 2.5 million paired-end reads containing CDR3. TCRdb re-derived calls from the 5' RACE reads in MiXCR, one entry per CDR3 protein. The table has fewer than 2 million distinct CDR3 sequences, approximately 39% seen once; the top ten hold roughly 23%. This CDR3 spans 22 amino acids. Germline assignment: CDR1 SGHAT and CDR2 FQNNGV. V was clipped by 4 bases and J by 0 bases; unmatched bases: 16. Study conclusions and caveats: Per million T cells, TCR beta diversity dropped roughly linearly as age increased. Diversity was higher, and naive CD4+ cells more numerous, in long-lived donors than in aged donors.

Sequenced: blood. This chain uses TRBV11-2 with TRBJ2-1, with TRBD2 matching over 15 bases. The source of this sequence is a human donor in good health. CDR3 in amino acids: CASSSGAIWGLAGGSSYNEQFF. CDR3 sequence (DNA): TGTGCCAGCAGCTCAGGGGCTATATGGGGACTAGCGGGGGGAAGCTCCTACAATGAGCAGTTCTTC.